This record covers a single TCR beta chain. V was clipped by 0 bases and J by 2 bases, with 11 bases between them. The length of the CDR3 is 15 residues. CDR1 is MNHEY, CDR2 SVGAGI, per germline. This sample stems from a study of blood T cell repertoires in COVID-19. Turning to the study itself: Samples of COVID-19 (acute and convalescent) were obtained from the United States, Italy and Spain.

Assay used: immunoSEQ multiplex PCR; TCRdb lists only in-frame clones, some missing. The table records 150,000 to 200,000 clones, just under 95% of them present only once. The gene calls are TRBV6-5 and TRBJ2-7, with a tentative D call TRBD2 (6 bases). The TCR comes from a woman between 45 and 60 years old with acute or convalescent COVID-19. The sample was peripheral blood. The CDR3: CASSYSGLRAYEQYF. DNA for the CDR3: TGTGCCAGCAGTTACTCGGGACTGCGAGCCTACGAGCAGTACTTC.